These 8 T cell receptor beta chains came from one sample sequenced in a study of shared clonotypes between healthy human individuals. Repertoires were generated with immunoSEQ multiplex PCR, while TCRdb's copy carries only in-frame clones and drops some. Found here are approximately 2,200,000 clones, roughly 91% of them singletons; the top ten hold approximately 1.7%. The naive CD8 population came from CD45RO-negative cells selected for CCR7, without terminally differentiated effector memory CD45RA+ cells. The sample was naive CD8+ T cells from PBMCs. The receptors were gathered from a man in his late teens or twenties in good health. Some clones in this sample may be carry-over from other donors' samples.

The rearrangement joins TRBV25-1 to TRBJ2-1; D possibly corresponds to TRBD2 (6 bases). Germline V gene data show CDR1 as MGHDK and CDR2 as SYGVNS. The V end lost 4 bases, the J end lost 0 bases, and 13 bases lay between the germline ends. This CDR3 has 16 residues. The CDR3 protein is CASSAGLSSSYNEQFF. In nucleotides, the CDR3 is TGTGCCAGCAGTGCGGGACTTTCAAGCTCCTACAATGAGCAGTTCTTC.

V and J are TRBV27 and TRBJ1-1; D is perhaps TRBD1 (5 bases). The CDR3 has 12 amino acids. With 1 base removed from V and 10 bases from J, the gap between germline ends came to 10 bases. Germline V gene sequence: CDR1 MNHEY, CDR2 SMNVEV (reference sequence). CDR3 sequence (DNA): TGTGCCAGCAGTTTATGGGTTGGGGGAGCTTTCTTT. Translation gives CASSLWVGGAFF.

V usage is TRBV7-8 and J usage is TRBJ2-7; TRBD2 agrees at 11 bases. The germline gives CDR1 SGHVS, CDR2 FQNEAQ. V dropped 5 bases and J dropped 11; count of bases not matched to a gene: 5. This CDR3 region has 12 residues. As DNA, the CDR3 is TGTGCCAGCAGCCAGCAACTAGCGGGAGAGTACTTC. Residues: CASSQQLAGEYF.

The CDR3 region is CASSPYPPGGQPQHF. CDR3 bases: TGTGCCAGTAGCCCGTACCCACCTGGGGGCCAGCCCCAGCATTTT. The V gene is TRBV19, the J gene TRBJ1-5; a possible D gene is TRBD1 (6 bases). This CDR3 contains 15 residues. Germline CDR1 LNHDA, CDR2 SQIVND (reference sequence). V shed 6 bases and J shed 7 bases, with 19 bases lying between them. The complete variable domain, with remaining parts taken from reference TRBV19 and TRBJ1-5, reads DGGITQSPKYLFRKEGQNVTLSCEQNLNHDAMYWYRQDPGQGLRLIYYSQIVNDFQKGDIAEGYSVSREKKESFPLTVTSAQKNPTAFYLCASSPYPPGGQPQHFGDGTRLSIL.

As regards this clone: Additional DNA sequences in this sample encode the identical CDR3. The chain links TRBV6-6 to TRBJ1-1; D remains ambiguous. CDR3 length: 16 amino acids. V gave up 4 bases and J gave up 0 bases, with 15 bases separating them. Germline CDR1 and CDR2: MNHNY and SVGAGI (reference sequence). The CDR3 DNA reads TGTGCCAGCAGTTTTGGTAGCGGCCGATTGAACACTGAAGCTTTCTTT. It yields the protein CASSFGSGRLNTEAFF.

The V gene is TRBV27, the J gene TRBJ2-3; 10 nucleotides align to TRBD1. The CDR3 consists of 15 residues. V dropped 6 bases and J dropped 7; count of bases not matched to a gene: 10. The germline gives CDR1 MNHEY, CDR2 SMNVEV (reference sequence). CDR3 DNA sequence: TGTGCCAGCAGCCCTCTGGGGACAGGGGACCATACGCAGTATTTT. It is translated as CASSPLGTGDHTQYF.

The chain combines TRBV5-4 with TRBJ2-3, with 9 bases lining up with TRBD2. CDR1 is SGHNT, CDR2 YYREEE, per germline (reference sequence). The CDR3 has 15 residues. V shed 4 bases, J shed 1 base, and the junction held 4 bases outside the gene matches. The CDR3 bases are TGTGCCAGCAGCCTTCAGCGGGAGGGCACAGATACGCAGTATTTT. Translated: CASSLQREGTDTQYF.

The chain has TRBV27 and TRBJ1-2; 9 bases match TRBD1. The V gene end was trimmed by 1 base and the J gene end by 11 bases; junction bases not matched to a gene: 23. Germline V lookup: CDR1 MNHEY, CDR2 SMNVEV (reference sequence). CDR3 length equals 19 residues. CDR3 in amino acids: CASSLFGSYVEGQGSVYTF. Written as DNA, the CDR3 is TGTGCCAGCAGTTTATTTGGGTCTTATGTGGAGGGACAGGGCTCCGTGTACACCTTC.